This TCR beta chain was observed in a study of CD8+ T cells in alopecia areata. Study findings and constraints: Compared with mice, patients displayed less clear TCR sharing, possibly for HLA-related reasons. Normal scalp had lower clonality than lesional scalp, with alopecia totalis/universalis lesions showing this most strongly. Scalp sample sequencing also detects resident alphabeta T cells of normal skin.

Germline loops: CDR1 ENHRY, CDR2 SYGVKD. The CDR3 is made up of 15 amino acids. V was pared by 8 bases and J by 1 base, with 17 bases between. cDNA reverse transcribed from extracted RNA served as the sequencing template. The data were produced by immunoSEQ multiplex PCR, yet TCRdb's version contains in-frame clones alone and is incomplete. Of about 140,000 clones detected, about three fifths appear once; the ten largest clones hold 4.8%. Cell sorting on a FACSAria was used to separate CD4+ and CD8+ T cells from the PBMCs. Regarding this clone: What it recognizes is unknown.

The V and J genes are TRBV10-3 and TRBJ2-5, with D maybe TRBD1 (6 bases). The sequenced material came from CD4+ T cells sorted from blood. This TCR came from a human donor in good health. DNA of the CDR3: TGTGCCATCCTCTTCAGGACAGACCTCCAAGAGACCCAGTACTTC. It is translated as CAILFRTDLQETQYF.